Included here is one T cell receptor (beta chain) sequence, with context. No antigen is known for it. The record has no base qualities; no much larger clone is one base away. The sample's time point label, in plain terms: baseline before first vaccination. Vaccinee samples came from UK trials COV001 and COV002, including a single-blind randomized controlled phase 2/3 trial of AZD1222 (ChAdOx1 nCoV-19) in healthy adults. Trial participant PBMC samples were collected at day 0 and day 28 after the second dose for TCRbeta chain sequencing. The CDR3 regions of human TCRbeta chains were analyzed by immunosequencing. Per the authors' processing: Repertoire TCRs were checked for matches against a reference library of SARS-CoV-2-specific TCRs that had been generated using the MIRA antigen-specificity platform. Breadth was defined as the fraction of unique TCRs that were SARS-CoV-2-associated, and depth was defined as the fraction of total T cells that were SARS-CoV-2-associated. Using the MIRA data, each spike-specific TCR was mapped to the spike region that the TCR reacts to and placed in a CD4 or CD8 class. Log10-transformed breadth and depth values were compared by one-way ANOVA with Sidak's multiple comparisons tests. The source is immuneACCESS, and TCRdb retained only in-frame sequences with V and J called. Part of the clones is not carried over; for the studies checked, unresolved V genes explain less than half of this, and the remainder is unexplained. The V and J calls and clone size are taken from that table; D and trimming were inferred from the DNA. Across this sample there are around 120,000 clones, with nearly 90% seen only once. The ten largest make up about 4.8% of the sample.

Clipping removes 9 bases from V and 0 bases from J, with 6 as the unmatched junction base count. From a lookup of the germline V gene, CDR1 and CDR2 are SNHLY and FYNNEI. The CDR3, cysteine through phenylalanine, is 14 amino acids long. Only the CDR3 region is kept as DNA, spanning 42 bases read in frame from base 1. This record belongs to a study of T cell responses to AZD1222 COVID-19 vaccine (dated by TCRdb to 2020 to 2022). A note on the overall study: AZD1222 recipients given second doses at about 4 weeks or at about 12 weeks were pooled, since spike-specific TCR depth and breadth were not found to differ between the two schedules. Trial participants were enrolled into age subgroups of 18-55, 56-69 and 70-plus years, which contained around 150, 28 and 57 TCR-sequenced participants, respectively. TCR sequencing covered 230 to 250 trial participants: roughly 200 given two doses of AZD1222 and 26 given two doses of MenACWY control vaccine.

Overall study outcomes, separate from this receptor: No day 14 peak-response samples were available, so repertoires were characterized only after the peak T cell response. Participants were mostly white British, with more females than males. The authors suggested clonal diversity may have been underestimated. A significant rise in spike-specific TCR breadth and depth was observed after two AZD1222 doses relative to day 0 and relative to MenACWY recipients. In the small 56-69-year group, the increase in depth fell short of significance, most likely because of low power. Reportedly, almost half of the unique spike-specific TCRs recognized epitopes lying outside the regions that are mutated in the B.1.351 and B.1.1.7 variants. Conclusions about previously exposed vaccinees were limited because only 5 or 6 AZD1222 recipients were SARS-CoV-2 seropositive at baseline. CD4 TCRs associated with the vaccine covered the entire spike protein, and the dominant responses were in regions 160-218 and 743-854.

The V and J genes are TRBV2 and TRBJ1-1, with 8 central nucleotides matching TRBD1. This TCR came from an adult in good health. Sample: peripheral blood, taken on day 0 of AZD1222 vaccination. The DNA sequence is given as TGTGCCAGTGCGGGGACAGGCATGAACACTGAAGCTTTCTTT. This sequence encodes CASAGTGMNTEAFF.